A single sample gave rise to the 30 T cell receptor beta chains below, sequenced in a study of T cells in Graves' hyperthyroidism and ophthalmopathy. Amplification yielded TCR beta CDR3 regions, with RNA transcripts as the source. Carried out on the TCR CDR3, a first-round RT-PCR used the HTBI primer set. TCRdb reprocessed the multiplex PCR reads with MiXCR, giving one entry per CDR3 protein. The data hold roughly 420,000 distinct CDR3 sequences, with 15% to 17% observed a single time. Sequencing was carried out using blood. The receptors were sampled from a woman aged 18-30 years with Graves' hyperthyroidism.

The chain carries TRBV18 and TRBJ1-1; D ambiguous. Germline V gene lookup returns CDR1 KGHSH and CDR2 LQKENI. V lost 3 bases and J 0 bases, leaving 14 bases between the germline ends. This CDR3 is 16 amino acids long. CDR3 nucleotides: TGTGCCAGCTCACCCCGAGACGGGTTCATGAACACTGAAGCTTTCTTT. Protein sequence: CASSPRDGFMNTEAFF.

This clonotype was detected many times. The chain combines TRBV6-1 with TRBJ2-7, with D possibly matching TRBD2 (6 bases). This CDR3 has 15 amino acids. Trimming took off 5 bases at V and 7 bases at J, with 21 bases between the two ends. The V gene's germline CDR1 is MNHNS and CDR2 SASEGT. CDR3 coding DNA: TGTGCCAGCAGTCTCATTCAAGCTCAAGGAGGGGAGCAGTACTTC. Its protein is CASSLIQAQGGEQYF.

CDR3: CASRGQYTEAFF. Here the CDR3 DNA reads TGTGCCAGCAGAGGGCAGTACACTGAAGCTTTCTTT. The chain employs TRBV2 and TRBJ1-1; no definite D call. This CDR3 is 12 amino acids long. The ends were cut back, 6 bases at V and 3 bases at J, with 8 bases in the middle. CDR1 and CDR2 from the germline V gene are SNHLY and FYNNEI.

This clonotype was seen more than once but under ten times. The chain employs TRBV12-3 or TRBV12-4 and TRBJ2-2, with 9 nucleotides matching TRBD1. There are 17 residues in the CDR3. The ends lost 3 bases at V and 4 bases at J; junction bases unmatched: 9. Here the CDR3 reads CASSLRAGQGSTGELFF. For the CDR3, the DNA is TGTGCCAGCAGTTTGCGGGCGGGACAGGGATCCACCGGGGAGCTGTTTTTT.

The table lists this clonotype with a few counts. V and J are TRBV11-2 and TRBJ1-6, with a tentative D call TRBD1 (5 bases). The CDR3 has 15 residues. CDR1 and CDR2 (germline): SGHAT, FQNNGV. V was cut by 5 bases and J by 7 bases, with 15 bases left in between. The CDR3 here is CASSQFDSQNSPLHF. The CDR3 DNA reads TGTGCCAGCAGCCAATTCGACAGTCAGAATTCACCCCTCCACTTT.

This chain links TRBV14 with TRBJ2-7; D possibly corresponds to TRBD1 (5 bases). The CDR3 runs to 13 residues. V lost 4 bases to trimming and J lost 6 bases, with 13 bases between them. Germline CDR1 and CDR2: SGHDN and FVKESK. CDR3 sequence reads: CASSRGQGTEQYF. The CDR3, as DNA: TGTGCCAGCAGCCGTGGGCAGGGAACCGAGCAGTACTTC.

This clonotype showed up just a few times. This rearrangement joins TRBV7-3 to TRBJ2-3; a weak D match, TRBD2 (5 bases). Trimming left V 5 bases short and J 4 bases short, with 10 bases between. The CDR3 is made up of 13 amino acids. Per germline, CDR1 SGHTA and CDR2 FQGTGA. CDR3 nucleotides: TGTGCCAGCAGCCCTTTCGGGGCAGATACGCAGTATTTT. This codes for CASSPFGADTQYF.

The chain combines TRBV2 with TRBJ1-4, with 10 bases matching TRBD1. This CDR3 is 15 amino acids long. Germline V gene lookup returns CDR1 SNHLY and CDR2 FYNNEI. V lost 2 bases to trimming and J lost 7 bases; unmatched junction nucleotides: 4. In nucleotides, the CDR3 is TGTGCCAGCAGTGAAAGGAGACAGGGGGCTGAAAAACTGTTTTTT. Protein sequence: CASSERRQGAEKLFF.

This clonotype was recorded many times. The chain joins TRBV20-1 to TRBJ2-1; D perhaps matches TRBD2 (5 bases). Deletions cut 5 bases from V and 3 bases from J, with 14 bases between. The CDR3 is 14 amino acids. Germline CDR1 DFQATT, CDR2 SNEGSKA (reference sequence). The CDR3 spells CSAQTGVIYNEQFF. The CDR3 nucleotides are TGCAGTGCTCAAACCGGGGTCATCTACAATGAGCAGTTCTTC.

V gene TRBV27 combines with J gene TRBJ2-7; the D gene could be TRBD1 or TRBD2 (5 bases each). Trimming left V 2 bases short and J 6 bases short, with 11 bases between. The V gene's germline CDR1 is MNHEY and CDR2 SMNVEV (reference sequence). The CDR3 runs to 13 residues. Here the CDR3 reads CASSLGTQGEQYF. CDR3 DNA sequence: TGTGCCAGCAGTTTAGGGACCCAGGGCGAGCAGTACTTC.

This clonotype was counted at least ten times. This CDR3 reads CAISNQGANTEAFF. CDR3 bases: TGTGCCATCAGTAACCAGGGGGCGAACACTGAAGCTTTCTTT. V is TRBV10-3 and J is TRBJ1-1; TRBD1 matches 8 bases. Per the germline V gene, CDR1 is ENHRY and CDR2 is SYGVKD. Germline trimming cut 5 bases from V and 1 base from J; bases unmatched to any gene: 3. This CDR3 is built from 14 residues.

V and J are TRBV24-1 and TRBJ2-2; TRBD2 matches at 8 bases. The germline V gene encodes CDR1 KGHDR and CDR2 SFDVKD. Trimming removed 0 bases from V and 6 bases from J; junction bases left unmatched: 8. The CDR3 is 17 residues long. For the CDR3, the DNA is TGTGCCACCAGTGATTTGCAGGTAGCGGGGAGTTCCGGGGAGCTGTTTTTT. Translation: CATSDLQVAGSSGELFF.

This clonotype has only a few counts. CDR3 protein: CASRGGPYEQYF. For the CDR3, the DNA is TGCGCCAGCAGGGGGGGGCCCTACGAGCAGTACTTC. The chain uses TRBV10-2 and TRBJ2-7; tentative D call: TRBD2 (7 bases). This CDR3 region has 12 residues. Trimming took 6 bases from V and 2 from J, leaving 8 bases between them. Per the germline V gene, CDR1 is WSHSY and CDR2 is SAAADI.

This clonotype was counted between two and nine times. The rearrangement uses TRBV13 and TRBJ1-2, with a weak D call TRBD1 (6 bases). There are 15 residues in the CDR3. V was clipped by 0 bases and J by 5 bases, with 13 bases between them. CDR1 is PRHDT, CDR2 FYEKMQ, per germline (reference sequence). CDR3 sequence reads: CASSLGGTNTYGYTF. As DNA, the CDR3 is TGTGCCAGCAGCTTAGGTGGGACAAATACTTATGGCTACACCTTC.

In its sample, this clonotype was seen many times. It may be a read error: a sequence one base away is much more abundant. The J gene is TRBJ2-1, the V gene TRBV28, with 10 bases fitting TRBD1. Germline lookup yields CDR1 MDHEN and CDR2 SYDVKM. This CDR3 has 14 amino acids. CDR3 amino acids: CAGSWTGGRNEQFF. The CDR3 DNA reads as TGTGCCGGCAGTTGGACAGGGGGTAGGAATGAGCAGTTCTTC.

The chain couples TRBV3-1 to TRBJ2-7; 8 positions match TRBD1. The CDR3 consists of 12 residues. Looked up from germline, CDR1 is LGHDT and CDR2 is YNNKEL (reference sequence). The V and J ends lost 4 bases and 9 bases, in that order; junction bases with no gene match: 5. In DNA, the CDR3 is TGTGCCAGCAGCCGGACAGGGACTGGGCAGTACTTC. It translates to CASSRTGTGQYF.

CDR3 amino acids: CSVSTGGATEAFF. For the CDR3, the DNA is TGCAGCGTGTCGACAGGGGGCGCAACTGAAGCTTTCTTT. The J gene is TRBJ1-1, the V gene TRBV29-1; 10 bases line up with TRBD1. V was pared by 6 bases and J by 5 bases, with 6 bases of the junction left unmatched. Germline values: CDR1 SQVTM, CDR2 ANQGSEA. This CDR3 has 13 residues.

This clonotype was seen ten or more times. The chain has TRBV20-1 and TRBJ1-1, with a tentative D call TRBD1 (6 bases). Germline loops: CDR1 DFQATT, CDR2 SNEGSKA (reference sequence). V was pared by 0 bases and J by 4 bases, with 15 bases between. The CDR3 extends over 15 amino acids. CDR3: CSARDREGVFTEAFF. CDR3 DNA: TGCAGTGCTAGAGATAGGGAGGGGGTCTTCACTGAAGCTTTCTTT.

There are many counts of this clonotype. This chain links TRBV2 with TRBJ2-7, with D possibly TRBD1 on 5 matching bases. The CDR3 is made up of 12 amino acids. The germline V gene has CDR1 SNHLY and CDR2 FYNNEI. V lost 6 bases to trimming and J lost 3 bases, with 9 bases between them. The CDR3 sequence: CASRIDSYEQYF. In nucleotides, the CDR3 is TGTGCCAGCAGAATAGACAGCTACGAGCAGTACTTC.

This clonotype has a count of ten or more. V gene TRBV7-2 combines with J gene TRBJ2-7; D is unresolved. The ends were cut back, 5 bases at V and 1 base at J, with 18 bases in the middle. The CDR3 is made up of 16 amino acids. CDR1 is SGHTA, CDR2 FQGNSA, per germline. CDR3 DNA: TGTGCCAGCAGCCCAAGAGTGGGAAAGGATTCCTACGAGCAGTACTTC. Its translation: CASSPRVGKDSYEQYF.

This clonotype has a handful of counts. A read error may produce the germline difference seen at one junction end. The J gene is TRBJ2-1, the V gene TRBV28; D remains unclear. The germline V gene has CDR1 MDHEN and CDR2 SYDVKM. CDR3 length: 13 amino acids. CDR3 in amino acids: CASSPQVGNEQFF. DNA of the CDR3: TGCGCCAGCAGCCCCCAAGTGGGCAATGAGCAGTTCTTC. The full variable domain, its missing parts supplied by reference TRBV28 and TRBJ2-1, is DVKVTQSSRYLVKRTGEKVFLECVQDMDHENMFWYRQDPGLGLRLIYFSYDVKMKEKGDIPEGYSVSREKKERFSLILESASTNQTSMYLCASSPQVGNEQFFGPGTRLTVL.

This clonotype was picked up many times. The CDR3 spells CASRPLRDRPYEQYF. The CDR3 DNA sequence: TGTGCCAGCAGACCCCTGCGGGACAGGCCCTACGAGCAGTACTTC. The V call is TRBV11-2, the J call TRBJ2-7; 8 positions match TRBD1. J lost 2 bases, V lost 6 bases, and 9 bases had no gene match. The CDR3 loop spans 15 amino acids. Germline V gene data show CDR1 as SGHAT and CDR2 as FQNNGV.

This clonotype was counted only a few times. V gene TRBV4-1 combines with J gene TRBJ2-2, with 9 bases identical to TRBD1. Germline lookup yields CDR1 MGHRA and CDR2 YSYEKL. V lost 2 bases and J lost 0; bases outside the gene matches: 13. The length of the CDR3 is 20 residues. The DNA for the CDR3 is TGCGCCAGCAGCCAACCCTTGCGGGACAGGGTCACTACGAACACCGGGGAGCTGTTTTTT. Amino acid sequence: CASSQPLRDRVTTNTGELFF.

This clonotype was observed many times. The chain joins TRBV5-1 to TRBJ1-3; D is uncertain. This CDR3 region has 15 residues. CDR1 is SGHRS and CDR2 is YFSETQ in the germline V gene. Trimming pared 0 bases from V and 4 bases from J, leaving 11 bases between. The CDR3 sequence: CASSLDLAPGNTIYF. The CDR3 DNA follows: TGCGCCAGCAGCTTGGATCTCGCACCCGGAAACACCATATATTTT.

The V call is TRBV13, the J call TRBJ2-5; no firm D call. This CDR3 contains 16 residues. In germline, CDR1 is PRHDT, CDR2 FYEKMQ (reference sequence). V lost 2 bases to trimming and J lost 1 base, with 14 bases between them. CDR3 nucleotide sequence: TGTGCCAGCAGCTTAACAAGGCAGGCCATCCAAGAGACCCAGTACTTC. As protein: CASSLTRQAIQETQYF.

This clonotype came up many times. This CDR3 is CASSYRPGTLASYSNQPQHF. The CDR3 coding sequence is TGTGCCAGCAGTTATCGTCCAGGGACCCTCGCCAGCTATAGCAATCAGCCCCAGCATTTT. The chain joins TRBV6-2 or TRBV6-3 to TRBJ1-5; a weak D match, TRBD1 (5 bases). Germline V gene data show CDR1 as MNHEY and CDR2 as SVGEGT. The CDR3 runs to 20 residues. V lost 3 bases to trimming and J lost 0 bases, with 24 bases between them.

This clonotype has more than one count but fewer than ten. The chain links TRBV15 to TRBJ1-4, with D possibly being TRBD1 (5 bases). Germline V CDR1 and CDR2: LNHNV, YYDKDF (reference sequence). Trimming left V 8 bases short and J 4 bases short, with 14 bases between. The CDR3 consists of 14 residues. CDR3 residues: CATDGGRDNEKLFF. In DNA form, the CDR3 reads TGTGCCACCGACGGGGGACGGGATAATGAAAAACTGTTTTTT. The full variable domain, its missing parts supplied by reference TRBV15 and TRBJ1-4, is DAMVIQNPRYQVTQFGKPVTLSCSQTLNHNVMYWYQQKSSQAPKLLFHYYDKDFNNEADTPDNFQSRRPNTSFCFLDIRSPGLGDTAMYLCATDGGRDNEKLFFGSGTQLSVL.

In nucleotides, the CDR3 is TGTGCCAGCTCACGACAGGGGGAAGTCAATGAAAAACTGTTTTTT. Its protein product is CASSRQGEVNEKLFF. This chain links TRBV18 with TRBJ1-4; 9 bases are a match to TRBD1. CDR3 length: 15 residues. CDR1 is KGHSH, CDR2 LQKENI, per germline. Trimming removed 4 bases from V and 5 bases from J; junction bases left unmatched: 5.

The chain employs TRBV24-1 and TRBJ2-7; D not certain. CDR1 KGHDR and CDR2 SFDVKD come from the germline V gene. CDR3 size: 19 residues. Trimming stripped 3 bases from V and 1 base from J, with 24 bases between. The CDR3: CATSDQGDWTHPGSYEQYF. The CDR3 nucleotides read TGTGCCACCAGTGATCAAGGTGACTGGACCCATCCCGGATCCTACGAGCAGTACTTC.

This clonotype was recorded at least ten times. This sequence joins TRBV7-2 and TRBJ2-1, with 14 bases lining up with TRBD2. Germline CDR1 reads SGHTA; CDR2 reads FQGNSA. V lost 5 bases to trimming and J lost 10 bases; unmatched junction nucleotides: 13. The CDR3 loop spans 17 amino acids. CDR3 in amino acids: CASSINPGLAGVVEQFF. In DNA form, the CDR3 reads TGTGCCAGCAGCATCAACCCGGGACTAGCGGGAGTGGTGGAGCAGTTCTTC.